These 16 T cell receptor beta chains were all obtained from the same sample, sequenced in a study of cytomegalovirus exposure and HLA in healthy donors. Sequencing used immunoSEQ multiplex PCR; TCRdb keeps in-frame clones, though not all of them. The sample lists over 90,000 clones, 85% to 95% seen once, with almost 0.9% in the top ten. Sequencing was performed on PBMCs. The receptors derive from a young woman in good health and CMV-seronegative.

This chain links TRBV27 with TRBJ1-2; maybe TRBD1 (6 bases). In germline, CDR1 is MNHEY, CDR2 SMNVEV (reference sequence). Trimming removed 2 bases from V and 7 bases from J, with 11 bases in between. CDR3 length: 13 residues. The CDR3 is CASSLGGRGGYTF. The DNA of the CDR3 is TGTGCCAGCAGTTTAGGGGGCAGGGGTGGCTACACCTTC.

This sequence joins TRBV6-5 and TRBJ1-2; 8 bases match TRBD1. CDR3 length equals 12 residues. With V trimmed by 6 bases and J by 6 bases, 3 bases remained unmatched. The germline V gene has CDR1 MNHEY and CDR2 SVGAGI. CDR3 nucleotide sequence: TGTGCCAGCAGCGGACAGGGAAATGGCTACACCTTC. It specifies CASSGQGNGYTF.

The chain is built from TRBV15 and TRBJ1-2, with D unclear. This CDR3 comprises 16 residues. Germline CDR1 is LNHNV and CDR2 is YYDKDF (reference sequence). The V end was cut by 3 bases, the J end by 4 bases, with 18 bases between. CDR3 in amino acids: CATSRTREDLGYGYTF. The CDR3 DNA sequence: TGTGCCACCAGCAGGACAAGAGAAGACCTTGGCTATGGCTACACCTTC.

The chain carries TRBV6-6 and TRBJ2-3; 12 bases are shared with TRBD2. CDR3 length equals 15 residues. J lost 6 bases, V lost 4 bases, and 5 bases had no gene match. Germline values: CDR1 MNHNY, CDR2 SVGAGI (reference sequence). CDR3 nucleotides: TGTGCCAGCAGTTTGCTAGCGGGAGGGTCTGATACGCAGTATTTT. Translating gives CASSLLAGGSDTQYF.

The gene calls are TRBV6-1 and TRBJ1-5, with TRBD1 matching over 11 bases. The CDR3 totals 17 residues. Looked up from germline, CDR1 is MNHNS and CDR2 is SASEGT. Losses at the gene ends were 3 bases for V and 7 bases for J; bases not matched to a gene: 11. The CDR3 coding sequence is TGTGCCAGCAGTGACCGGACAGGGGGCGAGAATCGCCAGCCCCAGCATTTT. Its protein product is CASSDRTGGENRQPQHF.

The rearrangement uses TRBV7-2 and TRBJ1-5; D gene unclear. The germline CDR1 and CDR2 sequences are SGHTA and FQGNSA. This CDR3 is built from 15 residues. Trimming took off 3 bases at V and 2 bases at J, with 11 bases between the two ends. This CDR3 is CASSFGDGGNQPQHF. DNA of the CDR3: TGTGCCAGCAGCTTCGGGGATGGGGGCAATCAGCCCCAGCATTTT.

CDR3 region: CASRDRVSGANVLTF. CDR3 nucleotides: TGTGCCAGTAGAGACAGGGTATCAGGGGCCAACGTCCTGACTTTC. This sequence joins TRBV19 and TRBJ2-6; 7 positions match TRBD1. The germline V gene encodes CDR1 LNHDA and CDR2 SQIVND (reference sequence). The CDR3 length is 15 residues. Trimming cost V 6 bases and J 4 bases; bases outside gene matches: 6.

Comment on this clone: One end of the junction fails to match germline, which may point to a read error. The V and J genes are TRBV7-8 and TRBJ2-7; perhaps TRBD2 as D (6 bases). Germline V lookup: CDR1 SGHVS, CDR2 FQNEAQ. The CDR3 totals 15 residues. CDR3 nucleotide sequence: TGTGCCAGCAGGTTAGGCCCGGCATCCGGGGGAGAGCAGTACTTC. Amino acids: CASRLGPASGGEQYF.

The rearrangement links TRBV4-2 to TRBJ2-2; 10 bases line up with TRBD1. CDR1 is LGHNA and CDR2 is YNFKEQ in the germline V gene. Trimming removed 4 bases from V and 7 bases from J; junction bases left unmatched: 12. The CDR3 sequence is 17 residues long. For the CDR3, the DNA is TGTGCCAGCAGCCCACGAGGGACAGGGGAACGGATCGGGGAGCTGTTTTTT. Its translation: CASSPRGTGERIGELFF.

CDR3 region: CASSPRQGATGELFF. CDR3 coding DNA: TGTGCCAGCAGCCCGCGACAGGGGGCGACCGGGGAGCTGTTTTTT. The chain uses TRBV7-6 and TRBJ2-2; TRBD1 matches 10 bases. This CDR3 has 15 amino acids. The trim removed 5 bases at V and 5 bases at J, leaving 5 bases unmatched. The V gene's germline CDR1 is SGHVS and CDR2 FNYEAQ.

V gene TRBV5-1 combines with J gene TRBJ2-5; 10 positions agree with TRBD2. The CDR3 contains 16 residues. The V gene end was trimmed by 4 bases and the J gene end by 5 bases; junction bases not matched to a gene: 11. Germline CDR1 is SGHRS and CDR2 is YFSETQ. The chain's CDR3 is CASSPSGRVVGETQYF. CDR3 in DNA: TGCGCCAGCAGCCCCAGCGGGAGGGTCGTCGGGGAGACCCAGTACTTC. Full variable domain (outside the CDR3, taken from reference TRBV5-1 and TRBJ2-5): KAGVTQTPRYLIKTRGQQVTLSCSPISGHRSVSWYQQTPGQGLQFLFEYFSETQRNKGNFPGRFSGRQFSNSRSEMNVSTLELGDSALYLCASSPSGRVVGETQYFGPGTRLLVL.

V is TRBV6-1 and J is TRBJ2-5; D possibly corresponds to TRBD2 (6 bases). Germline loops: CDR1 MNHNS, CDR2 SASEGT. The CDR3 runs to 13 residues. V dropped 8 bases and J dropped 1 base, with 11 bases sitting between them. The CDR3 DNA reads TGTGCCAGCTCGCGGGACGGCCAAGAGACCCAGTACTTC. The encoded protein is CASSRDGQETQYF.

The V call is TRBV6-1, the J call TRBJ2-1; the match to TRBD2 covers 7 bases. Germline V gives CDR1 MNHNS, CDR2 SASEGT. This CDR3 spans 16 amino acids. V dropped 2 bases and J dropped 6; count of bases not matched to a gene: 10. This CDR3 reads CASSEFGLEVRNEQFF. In DNA, the CDR3 is TGTGCCAGCAGTGAATTTGGACTAGAGGTACGCAATGAGCAGTTCTTC.

The chain has TRBV7-9 and TRBJ1-4, with a tentative D call TRBD1 (6 bases). Germline CDR1 reads SEHNR; CDR2 reads FQNEAQ (reference sequence). The CDR3 contains 13 residues. Trimming cost V 7 bases and J 8 bases, with 14 bases left between them. CDR3 bases: TGTGCCAGCAACACAGGGTTAGGGGAAAAACTGTTTTTT. Translation: CASNTGLGEKLFF. Using reference TRBV7-9 and TRBJ1-4 for the parts outside the CDR3, the full variable domain is DTGVSQNPRHKITKRGQNVTFRCDPISEHNRLYWYRQTLGQGPEFLTYFQNEAQLEKSRLLSDRFSAERPKGSFSTLEIQRTEQGDSAMYLCASNTGLGEKLFFGSGTQLSVL.

The chain has TRBV29-1 and TRBJ2-7; weak D call: TRBD2 (7 bases). CDR1 is SQVTM and CDR2 is ANQGSEA in the germline V gene. Deletions cut 6 bases from V and 4 bases from J, with 13 bases between. The CDR3 is 12 amino acids. The CDR3 spells CSVRGGRYEQYF. The CDR3 bases are TGCAGCGTGAGGGGGGGGAGGTACGAGCAGTACTTC.

The V gene is TRBV19, the J gene TRBJ2-2; 11 bases map to TRBD2. This CDR3 comprises 18 residues. V shed 4 bases, J shed 0 bases, and the junction held 7 bases outside the gene matches. Germline loops: CDR1 LNHDA, CDR2 SQIVND (reference sequence). The CDR3 protein is CASSTLAGGPANTGELFF. DNA of the CDR3: TGTGCCAGTAGTACGCTAGCGGGGGGCCCTGCGAACACCGGGGAGCTGTTTTTT.